Listed below are T cell receptor beta chains from one sample, sequenced in a study of shared clonotypes between healthy human individuals. Using immunoSEQ multiplex PCR, the repertoire was profiled, and TCRdb retains in-frame clones only, with some absent. Among hundreds of thousands of clones listed, approximately 73% were seen once. Sequenced material: memory CD4+ T cells sorted from blood. The receptors come from a woman aged 25 to 39 in good health. Both conserved end residues are part of each CDR3. A D gene is named only where the DNA matches it firmly. Clone size is stated in some rows and not others, as once, few, many or a class when expanded.

. | . | TRBJ1-1 | TRBV5-5 | CASSFTGSPEAFF | TGTGCCAGCAGCTTCACAGGCTCTCCAGAAGCTTTCTTT
. | . | TRBJ2-3 | TRBV6-5 | CASSPLGTDSDTQYF | TGTGCCAGCAGCCCCCTGGGAACTGACTCAGATACGCAGTATTTT
. | . | TRBJ1-1 | TRBV10-3 | CAIKAPGDTEAFF | TGTGCCATCAAGGCCCCAGGTGACACTGAAGCTTTCTTT
TRBD2 | . | TRBJ2-3 | TRBV7-9 | CASSRDYRTDTQYF | TGTGCCAGCAGCCGGGACTACCGCACAGATACGCAGTATTTT
TRBD1 | . | TRBJ2-5 | TRBV10-2 | CASSEPDRGRETQYF | TGCGCCAGCAGTGAACCAGACAGGGGGCGAGAGACCCAGTACTTC
. | . | TRBJ2-1 | TRBV20-1 | CSAPLVNEQFF | TGCAGTGCACCACTAGTAAATGAGCAGTTCTTC
. | many | TRBJ2-5 | TRBV30 | CAWSEGFSETQYF | TGTGCCTGGAGTGAGGGCTTCTCAGAGACCCAGTACTTC
. | . | TRBJ1-2 | TRBV6-6 | CASTMARGNYGYTF | TGTGCCAGCACTATGGCCCGGGGGAACTATGGCTACACCTTC
. | . | TRBJ2-7 | TRBV21-1 | CASSKRLAGPYEQYF | TGTGCCAGCAGCAAACGACTAGCGGGGCCCTACGAGCAGTACTTC
. | few | TRBJ2-5 | TRBV30 | CAWRSFQETQYF | TGTGCCTGGCGGTCTTTCCAAGAGACCCAGTACTTC
. | . | TRBJ1-4 | TRBV13 | CASSPTGTEKLFF | TGTGCCAGCAGCCCAACAGGGACCGAAAAACTGTTTTTT
. | few | TRBJ2-7 | TRBV27 | CASSYKADSYEQYF | TGTGCCAGCAGTTATAAGGCAGACTCCTACGAGCAGTACTTC
. | . | TRBJ1-4 | TRBV19 | CASSPYHRDGDEKLFF | TGTGCCAGTAGTCCATACCACCGGGACGGCGATGAAAAACTGTTTTTT
. | . | TRBJ1-2 | TRBV28 | CASSIPLPGGGNYGYTF | TGTGCCAGCAGTATCCCACTCCCTGGGGGCGGGAACTATGGCTACACCTTC
. | . | TRBJ1-2 | TRBV19 | CASSPANYGYTF | TGTGCCAGTAGTCCCGCCAACTATGGCTACACCTTC
TRBD1 | . | TRBJ2-2 | TRBV7-7 | CASGGQLETGELFF | TGTGCCAGCGGGGGACAGTTGGAAACCGGGGAGCTGTTTTTT
TRBD1 | . | TRBJ1-5 | TRBV6-1 | CASSENPQGASNQPQHF | TGTGCCAGCAGTGAGAATCCACAGGGGGCGTCCAATCAGCCCCAGCATTTT
. | . | TRBJ1-2 | TRBV10-3 | CAISDLFTGGNYGYTF | TGTGCCATCAGTGACCTGTTTACAGGAGGTAACTATGGCTACACCTTC